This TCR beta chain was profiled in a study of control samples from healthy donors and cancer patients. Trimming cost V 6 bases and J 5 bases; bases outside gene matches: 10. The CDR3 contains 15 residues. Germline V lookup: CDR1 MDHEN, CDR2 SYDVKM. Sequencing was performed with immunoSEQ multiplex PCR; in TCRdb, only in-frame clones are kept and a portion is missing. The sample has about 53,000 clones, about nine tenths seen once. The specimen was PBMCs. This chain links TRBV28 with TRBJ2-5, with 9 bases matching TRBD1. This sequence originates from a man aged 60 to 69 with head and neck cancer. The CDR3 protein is CASSKDRGVRETQYF. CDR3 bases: TGTGCCAGCAGCAAGGACAGGGGCGTCAGGGAGACCCAGTACTTC.